This TCR beta chain was profiled in a study of T cell clonality in common variable immunodeficiency. This table comes from immunoSEQ multiplex PCR, and its TCRdb copy is limited to in-frame clones, with some not included. This sample shows around 52,000 clones and no singletons; about 5.7% rests with the ten largest. The sample holds many counts of this clone. The read finishes 3 residues shy of the CDR3 end, and the germline J gene is used to complete it. Germline lookup yields CDR1 LNHDA and CDR2 SQIVND (reference sequence). This CDR3 spans 14 amino acids. The V gene lost 6 bases and the J gene lost 0 bases, with 9 bases spanning the gap.

This chain joins TRBV19 and TRBJ2-1; D uncertain. The receptor was isolated from a person aged 18 to 70 in good health. The sample comprised peripheral blood mononuclear cells. The CDR3 region is CASSPTSSYNEQFF. The part of the CDR3 DNA that was read is TGTGCCAGTAGCCCCACAAGCTCCTACAATGAG.